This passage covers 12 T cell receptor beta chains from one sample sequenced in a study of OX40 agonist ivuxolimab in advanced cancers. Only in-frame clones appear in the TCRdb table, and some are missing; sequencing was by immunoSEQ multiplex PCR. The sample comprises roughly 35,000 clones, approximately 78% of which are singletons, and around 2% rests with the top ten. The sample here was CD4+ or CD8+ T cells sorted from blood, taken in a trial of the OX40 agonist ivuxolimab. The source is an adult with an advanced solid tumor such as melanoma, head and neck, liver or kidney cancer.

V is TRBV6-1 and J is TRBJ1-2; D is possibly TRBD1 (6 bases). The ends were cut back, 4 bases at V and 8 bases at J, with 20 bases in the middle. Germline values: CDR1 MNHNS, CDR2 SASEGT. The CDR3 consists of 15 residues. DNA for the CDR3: TGTGCCAGCAGTGTGTTAAGCAGAGGGACATACGGCTACACCTTC. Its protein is CASSVLSRGTYGYTF.

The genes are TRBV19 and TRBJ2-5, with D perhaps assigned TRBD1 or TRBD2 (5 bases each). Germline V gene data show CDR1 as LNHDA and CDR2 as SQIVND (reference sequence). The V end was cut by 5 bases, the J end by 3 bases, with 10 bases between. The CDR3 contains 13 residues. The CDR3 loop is CASSWDVKETQYF. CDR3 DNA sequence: TGTGCCAGTAGTTGGGACGTTAAAGAGACCCAGTACTTC.

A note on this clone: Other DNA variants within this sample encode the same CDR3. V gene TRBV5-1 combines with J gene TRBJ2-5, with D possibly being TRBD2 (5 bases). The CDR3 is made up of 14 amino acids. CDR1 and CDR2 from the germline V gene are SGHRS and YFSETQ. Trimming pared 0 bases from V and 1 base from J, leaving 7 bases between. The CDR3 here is CASSLGGVQETQYF. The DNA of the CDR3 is TGCGCCAGCAGCTTGGGGGGAGTCCAAGAGACCCAGTACTTC.

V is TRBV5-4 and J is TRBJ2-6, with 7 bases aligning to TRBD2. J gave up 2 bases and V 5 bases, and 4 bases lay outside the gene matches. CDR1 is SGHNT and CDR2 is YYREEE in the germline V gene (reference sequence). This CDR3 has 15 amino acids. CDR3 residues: CASRAGGTGANVLTF. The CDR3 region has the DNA TGTGCCAGCAGAGCCGGGGGGACTGGGGCCAACGTCCTGACTTTC.

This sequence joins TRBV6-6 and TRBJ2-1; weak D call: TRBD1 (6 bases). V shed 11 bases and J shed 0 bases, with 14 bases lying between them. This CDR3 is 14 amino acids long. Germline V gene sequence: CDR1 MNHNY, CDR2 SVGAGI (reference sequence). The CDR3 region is CAVQGFGSYNEQFF. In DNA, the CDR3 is TGTGCCGTGCAGGGGTTCGGCTCCTACAATGAGCAGTTCTTC.

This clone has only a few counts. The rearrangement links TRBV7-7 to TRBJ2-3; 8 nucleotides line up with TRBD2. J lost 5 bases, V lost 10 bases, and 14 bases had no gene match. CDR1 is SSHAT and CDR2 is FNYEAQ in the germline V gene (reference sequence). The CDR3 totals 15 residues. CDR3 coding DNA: TGTGCCATAGGGCTAGCGGGTTCACTTATAGATACGCAGTATTTT. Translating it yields CAIGLAGSLIDTQYF.

The CDR3 loop reads CASSLRNQPQHF. The DNA of the CDR3 is TGTGCCAGCAGCTTGAGGAATCAGCCCCAGCATTTT. This chain uses TRBV5-6 with TRBJ1-5, with unresolved D. Germline V gene sequence: CDR1 SGHDT, CDR2 YYEEEE. Trimming took 1 base from V and 4 from J, leaving 3 bases between them. There are 12 residues in the CDR3.

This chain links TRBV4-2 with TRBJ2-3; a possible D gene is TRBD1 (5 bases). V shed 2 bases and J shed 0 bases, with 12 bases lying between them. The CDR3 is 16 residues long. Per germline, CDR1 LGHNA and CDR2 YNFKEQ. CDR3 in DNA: TGTGCCAGCAGCCAAAACGACAGAGCTAGCACAGATACGCAGTATTTT. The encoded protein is CASSQNDRASTDTQYF.

The CDR3 sequence: CASRYYPDTNTEAFF. CDR3 nucleotide sequence: TGTGCCAGCAGATACTACCCGGACACGAACACTGAAGCTTTCTTT. This sequence joins TRBV6-9 and TRBJ1-1; D perhaps matches TRBD1 (5 bases). Germline V gene data show CDR1 as MNHGY and CDR2 as SVAAGI. There are 15 residues in the CDR3. The V end was cut by 6 bases, the J end by 1 base, with 15 bases between.

The CDR3 is CASSLSAWREVTDTQYF. The CDR3 coding sequence is TGTGCCAGCAGCTTAAGCGCTTGGCGGGAGGTCACAGATACGCAGTATTTT. This chain uses TRBV9 with TRBJ2-3; TRBD2 matches 8 bases. CDR3 length: 17 residues. Germline loops: CDR1 SGDLS, CDR2 YYNGEE. Trimming removed 4 bases from V and 2 bases from J; junction bases left unmatched: 12.

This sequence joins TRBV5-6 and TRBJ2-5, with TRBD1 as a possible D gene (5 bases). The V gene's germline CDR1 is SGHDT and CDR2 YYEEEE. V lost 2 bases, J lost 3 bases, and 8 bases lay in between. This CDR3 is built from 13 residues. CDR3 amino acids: CASSFIREETQYF. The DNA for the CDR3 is TGTGCCAGCAGCTTCATCAGGGAAGAGACCCAGTACTTC.

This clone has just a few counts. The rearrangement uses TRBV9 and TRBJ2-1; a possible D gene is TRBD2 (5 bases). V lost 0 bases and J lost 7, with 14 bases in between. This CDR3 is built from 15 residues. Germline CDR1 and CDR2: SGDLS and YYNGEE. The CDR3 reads CASSVAGSRINEQFF. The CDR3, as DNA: TGTGCCAGCAGCGTAGCTGGGAGTCGGATTAATGAGCAGTTCTTC.